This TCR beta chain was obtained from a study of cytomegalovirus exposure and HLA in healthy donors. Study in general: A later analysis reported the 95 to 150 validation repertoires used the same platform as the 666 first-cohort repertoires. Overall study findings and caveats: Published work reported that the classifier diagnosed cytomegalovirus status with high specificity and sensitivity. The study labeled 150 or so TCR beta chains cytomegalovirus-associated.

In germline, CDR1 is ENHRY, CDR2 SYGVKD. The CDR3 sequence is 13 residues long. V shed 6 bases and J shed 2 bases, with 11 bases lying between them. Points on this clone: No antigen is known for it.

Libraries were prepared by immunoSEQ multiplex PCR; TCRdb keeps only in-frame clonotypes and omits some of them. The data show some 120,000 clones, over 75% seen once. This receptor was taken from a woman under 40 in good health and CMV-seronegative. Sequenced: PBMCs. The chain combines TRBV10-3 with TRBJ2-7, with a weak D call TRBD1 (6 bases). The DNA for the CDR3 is TGTGCCATCAGCCGACAGGCCCCCTACGAGCAGTACTTC. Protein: CAISRQAPYEQYF.